This paragraph covers one TCR beta chain sequence. The antigen is undetermined. Amplification used 60 Vbeta primers and 13 Jbeta primers. Profiling relied on immunoSEQ multiplex PCR, and the TCRdb table lists in-frame clones only, not all of them. The sample has some 120,000 clones, 81% seen once. The record originates from a study of cytomegalovirus exposure and HLA in healthy donors. Deletions cut 5 bases from V and 1 base from J, with 13 bases between. From germline, CDR1 is SNHLY and CDR2 FYNNEI. The CDR3 spans 15 residues. Overall study findings and caveats: The study recorded some 160 TCR beta chains that were cytomegalovirus-associated.

The J gene is TRBJ2-3, the V gene TRBV2; D remains ambiguous. The receptor's source is a man younger than 35 in good health and CMV-seronegative. The sequenced sample consisted of PBMCs. Written as DNA, the CDR3 is TGTGCCAGCAGTTATCGACCAACAGGCACAGATACGCAGTATTTT. It specifies CASSYRPTGTDTQYF.